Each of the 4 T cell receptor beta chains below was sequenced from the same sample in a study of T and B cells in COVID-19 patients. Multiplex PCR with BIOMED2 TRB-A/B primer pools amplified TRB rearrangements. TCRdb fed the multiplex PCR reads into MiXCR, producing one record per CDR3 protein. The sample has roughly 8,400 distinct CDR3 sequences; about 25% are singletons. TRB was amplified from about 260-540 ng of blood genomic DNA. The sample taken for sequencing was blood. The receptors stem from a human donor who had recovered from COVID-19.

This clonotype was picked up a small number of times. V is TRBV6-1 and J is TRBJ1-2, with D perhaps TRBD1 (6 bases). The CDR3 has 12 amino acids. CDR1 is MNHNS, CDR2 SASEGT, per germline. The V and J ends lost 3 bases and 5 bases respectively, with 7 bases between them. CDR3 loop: CASSDRGYGYTF. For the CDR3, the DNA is TGTGCCAGCAGTGACAGGGGATATGGCTACACCTTC.

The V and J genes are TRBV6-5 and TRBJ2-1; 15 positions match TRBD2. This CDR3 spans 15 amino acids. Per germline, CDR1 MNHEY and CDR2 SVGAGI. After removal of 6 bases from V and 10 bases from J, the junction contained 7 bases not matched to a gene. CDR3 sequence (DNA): TGTGCCAGCAGCCGGGCCGGGACTAGCGGGAGGGAGCAGTTCTTC. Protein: CASSRAGTSGREQFF.

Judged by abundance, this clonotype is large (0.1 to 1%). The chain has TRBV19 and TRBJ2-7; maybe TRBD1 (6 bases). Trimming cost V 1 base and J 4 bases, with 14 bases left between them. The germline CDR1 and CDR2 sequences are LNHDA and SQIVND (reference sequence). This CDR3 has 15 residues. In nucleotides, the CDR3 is TGTGCCAGTAGTATAGCAACAGGGACGGATTACGAGCAGTACTTC. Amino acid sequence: CASSIATGTDYEQYF.

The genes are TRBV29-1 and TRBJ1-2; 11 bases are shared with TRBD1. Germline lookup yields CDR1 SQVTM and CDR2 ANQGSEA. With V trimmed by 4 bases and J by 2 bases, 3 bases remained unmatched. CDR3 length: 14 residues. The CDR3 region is CSVGGQGANYGYTF. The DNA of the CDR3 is TGCAGCGTTGGCGGACAGGGGGCGAACTATGGCTACACCTTC.